The T cell receptor (beta chain) under discussion was sequenced for a study of blood T cell repertoires in COVID-19. Here immunoSEQ multiplex PCR was the method, and the copy in TCRdb shows in-frame clones only, minus some. This sample has around 210,000 clones, with approximately 85% found just once. CDR3 length equals 16 residues. Germline values: CDR1 MNHEY, CDR2 SVGAGI. Trimming removed 0 bases from V and 6 bases from J; junction bases left unmatched: 6. This TCR derives from a middle-aged man with COVID-19, enrolled during active disease. The sequenced sample was peripheral blood. V usage is TRBV6-5 and J usage is TRBJ1-1, with 11 positions matching TRBD1. CDR3 in amino acids: CASSYSRDRGKAEAFF. CDR3 bases: TGTGCCAGCAGTTACTCCAGGGACAGGGGGAAAGCTGAAGCTTTCTTT.